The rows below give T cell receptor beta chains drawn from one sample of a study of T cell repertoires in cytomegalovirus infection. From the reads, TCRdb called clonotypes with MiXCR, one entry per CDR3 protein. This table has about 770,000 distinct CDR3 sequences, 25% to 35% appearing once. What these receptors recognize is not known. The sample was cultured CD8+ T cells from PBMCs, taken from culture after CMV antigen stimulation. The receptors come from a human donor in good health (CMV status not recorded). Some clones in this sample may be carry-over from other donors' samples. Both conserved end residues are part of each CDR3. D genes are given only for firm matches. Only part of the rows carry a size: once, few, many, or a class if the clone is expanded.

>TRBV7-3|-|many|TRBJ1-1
TGTGCCAGCAGCCGACAAGAGAACACTGAAGCTTTCTTT
CASSRQENTEAFF
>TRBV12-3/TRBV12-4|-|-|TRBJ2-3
TGTGCCAGCAGCAGGGGACAACCTTTGGATACGCAGTATTTT
CASSRGQPLDTQYF
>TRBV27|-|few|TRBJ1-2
TGTGCCAGCAGTCTCCTGGGTGGGCGGGATGGCTACACCTTC
CASSLLGGRDGYTF
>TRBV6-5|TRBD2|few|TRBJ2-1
TGTGCCAGCAGTAAACGGGGGACTAGCGGGGAGGTCGGAGATGAGCAGTTCTTC
CASSKRGTSGEVGDEQFF
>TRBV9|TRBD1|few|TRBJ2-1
TGTGCCAGCAGCGTAGCTCGGACAGGATCCTACAATGAGCAGTTCTTC
CASSVARTGSYNEQFF
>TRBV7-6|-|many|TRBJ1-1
TGTGCCAGCAGCCGGCCTCGGACTCAGATGAACACTGAAGCTTTCTTT
CASSRPRTQMNTEAFF
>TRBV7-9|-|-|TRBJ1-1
TGTGCCAGCAGCTTAGGCAAGTCATTTGAAGCTTTCTTT
CASSLGKSFEAFF
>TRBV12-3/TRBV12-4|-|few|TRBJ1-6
TGTGCCAGCAGTCACGCCCAGGAGTATAATTCACCCCTCCACTTT
CASSHAQEYNSPLHF
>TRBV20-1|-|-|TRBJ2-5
TGCAGTGCTAACCCGTACAGGGAGGTTATGGAGACCCAGTACTTC
CSANPYREVMETQYF
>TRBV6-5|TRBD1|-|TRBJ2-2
TGTGCCAGCACCGAGGGGACAGGGGGCGGCACCGGGGAGCTGTTTTTT
CASTEGTGGGTGELFF
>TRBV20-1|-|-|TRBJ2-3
TGCAGTGCTAGAGTAGAGCCCACAGATACGCAGTATTTT
CSARVEPTDTQYF
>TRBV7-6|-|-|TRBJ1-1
TGTGCCAGCAGCCCGCCCACGGGGGTGGGCACTGAAGCTTTCTTT
CASSPPTGVGTEAFF
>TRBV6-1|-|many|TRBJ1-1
TGTGCCAGCGGCAAACAGGGCGTCGGCACTGAAGCTTTCTTT
CASGKQGVGTEAFF
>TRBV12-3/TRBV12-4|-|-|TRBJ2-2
TGTGCCAGCAGGTATAGCGACGACAGTTCCAACACCGGGGAGCTGTTTTTT
CASRYSDDSSNTGELFF
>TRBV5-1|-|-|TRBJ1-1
TGCGCCAGCAGCTTGACAGGGATGGAGCCTGAAGCTTTCTTT
CASSLTGMEPEAFF